These 30 T cell receptor beta chains came from one sample sequenced in a study of blood T cell repertoires in COVID-19. TCRdb's copy holds only in-frame clones and misses some; the assay was immunoSEQ multiplex PCR. The sample records roughly 150,000 clones, roughly 85% being singletons. Material for sequencing was peripheral blood. The receptors come from a man in his fifties with acute or convalescent COVID-19.

This chain joins TRBV5-6 and TRBJ2-7, with TRBD1 as a possible D gene (6 bases). Trimming left V 0 bases short and J 5 bases short, with 12 bases between. The CDR3 runs to 14 residues. From germline, CDR1 is SGHDT and CDR2 YYEEEE. This chain's CDR3 is CASSLGTAYHEQYF. The CDR3 DNA is TGTGCCAGCAGCTTGGGGACAGCATACCACGAGCAGTACTTC.

This clone was seen a single time. The J gene is TRBJ1-6, the V gene TRBV18; D is perhaps TRBD1 (5 bases). This CDR3 is built from 14 residues. Germline V CDR1 and CDR2: KGHSH, LQKENI. Trimming took 2 bases from V and 6 from J, leaving 8 bases between them. CDR3 region: CASSPLDTNSPLHF. The CDR3 region has the DNA TGTGCCAGCTCACCATTGGACACTAATTCACCCCTCCACTTT.

The chain is built from TRBV24-1 and TRBJ2-2; 10 bases map to TRBD1. J was trimmed by 4 bases and V by 4 bases; bases with no gene match: 11. The CDR3 has 18 amino acids. CDR1 and CDR2 (germline): KGHDR, SFDVKD. CDR3 sequence: CATSDLGRDRGITGELFF. DNA for the CDR3: TGTGCCACCAGTGACCTAGGGCGGGACAGGGGCATCACCGGGGAGCTGTTTTTT.

V usage is TRBV30 and J usage is TRBJ2-7, with D unresolved. The CDR3 length is 14 residues. The V gene's germline CDR1 is GTSNPN and CDR2 SVGIG (reference sequence). V was pared by 3 bases and J by 2 bases, with 14 bases between. Here the CDR3 DNA reads TGTGCCTGGAGGTCAACAGAAATTGCCTACGAGCAGTACTTC. The encoded protein is CAWRSTEIAYEQYF.

This chain joins TRBV6-5 and TRBJ1-1; D is perhaps TRBD1 (6 bases). V lost 6 bases to trimming and J lost 1 base, with 12 bases between them. Germline CDR1 is MNHEY and CDR2 is SVGAGI. The CDR3 has 14 residues. DNA of the CDR3: TGTGCCAGCAGCCCGACAGGTTCGAACACTGAAGCTTTCTTT. This encodes CASSPTGSNTEAFF.

V and J are TRBV28 and TRBJ1-5, with D maybe TRBD1 (6 bases). Germline V CDR1 and CDR2: MDHEN, SYDVKM. The CDR3 length is 13 residues. V was pared by 2 bases and J by 6 bases, with 8 bases between. CDR3 sequence: CASSLRGSQPQHF. The CDR3 DNA follows: TGTGCCAGCAGTTTAAGGGGGAGTCAGCCCCAGCATTTT. Full variable domain (outside the CDR3, taken from reference TRBV28 and TRBJ1-5): DVKVTQSSRYLVKRTGEKVFLECVQDMDHENMFWYRQDPGLGLRLIYFSYDVKMKEKGDIPEGYSVSREKKERFSLILESASTNQTSMYLCASSLRGSQPQHFGDGTRLSIL.

CDR3 amino acids: CASSRGGPYTGELFF. CDR3 nucleotides: TGTGCCAGCAGTAGGGGGGGACCGTACACCGGGGAGCTGTTTTTT. The chain joins TRBV28 to TRBJ2-2; D might be TRBD2 (7 bases). V lost 5 bases to trimming and J lost 3 bases, with 13 bases between them. CDR1 and CDR2 from the germline V gene are MDHEN and SYDVKM. The CDR3 is 15 amino acids.

Note on this clone: An end of the junction does not agree with germline; a read error may underlie this. Other DNA sequences in this specimen translate into the identical CDR3. The V gene is TRBV28, the J gene TRBJ1-1; D unclear. This CDR3 is built from 14 residues. Germline CDR1 MDHEN, CDR2 SYDVKM. The CDR3 nucleotides are TGTGCCAGCAGTCCAACCGACATGAACACTGAAGCCTTCTTT. Translation gives CASSPTDMNTEAFF.

V usage is TRBV9 and J usage is TRBJ2-1, with D tentatively TRBD2 (5 bases). Germline CDR1 SGDLS, CDR2 YYNGEE. This CDR3 is built from 16 residues. Trimming left V 3 bases short and J 3 bases short, with 16 bases between. This chain's CDR3 is CASSAPLGLGYNEQFF. The CDR3 DNA is TGTGCCAGCAGCGCCCCGTTAGGACTGGGCTACAATGAGCAGTTCTTC.

The chain joins TRBV6-5 to TRBJ1-2; unclear D gene. Germline assignment: CDR1 MNHEY and CDR2 SVGAGI. Trimming pared 5 bases from V and 8 bases from J, leaving 12 bases between. The CDR3 has 12 residues. As DNA, the CDR3 is TGTGCCAGCAGTCCTTGGGAGGGAGGCTACACCTTC. This sequence encodes CASSPWEGGYTF.

The chain employs TRBV19 and TRBJ2-3; 7 bases match TRBD2. CDR1 LNHDA and CDR2 SQIVND come from the germline V gene (reference sequence). The CDR3 length is 15 residues. Trimming at V came to 3 bases and at J to 0 bases, leaving 3 bases not matched to a gene. The CDR3 spells CASSIGGSSTDTQYF. As DNA, the CDR3 is TGTGCCAGTAGTATCGGGGGGTCAAGCACAGATACGCAGTATTTT.

The chain links TRBV12-3 or TRBV12-4 to TRBJ2-3, with unresolved D. CDR3 length: 13 amino acids. The ends were cut back, 3 bases at V and 0 bases at J, with 4 bases in the middle. The CDR3 loop is CASSLRSTDTQYF. CDR3 DNA sequence: TGTGCCAGCAGTTTGCGGAGCACAGATACGCAGTATTTT.

The rearrangement uses TRBV3-1 (or the pseudogene TRBV3-2) and TRBJ1-5; 12 nucleotides match TRBD1. Germline CDR1 reads LGHDT; CDR2 reads YNNKEL (reference sequence). The CDR3 is 15 residues long. Germline trimming cut 6 bases from V and 7 bases from J; bases unmatched to any gene: 7. The CDR3 DNA is TGTGCCAGCAGTCAGGGACAGGGGGCTAGCCAGCCCCAGCATTTT. Translation gives CASSQGQGASQPQHF.

This clone has more than one count but fewer than ten. This chain links TRBV30 with TRBJ2-7; 7 bases fit TRBD1. CDR3 length: 14 residues. Germline V gene lookup returns CDR1 GTSNPN and CDR2 SVGIG (reference sequence). V shed 5 bases and J 1 base; nucleotides not matched to a gene: 8. The CDR3 reads CAWATGTASYEQYF. DNA for the CDR3: TGTGCCTGGGCTACCGGGACAGCGTCCTACGAGCAGTACTTC.

J is TRBJ1-3 and V is TRBV7-6; a possible D gene is TRBD1 (5 bases). Germline V gene data show CDR1 as SGHVS and CDR2 as FNYEAQ. V gave up 1 base and J gave up 1 base, with 8 bases separating them. The CDR3 is made up of 15 amino acids. The CDR3 here is CASSLVGGSGNTIYF. DNA of the CDR3: TGTGCCAGCAGCTTAGTCGGGGGGTCTGGAAACACCATATATTTT.

The chain joins TRBV7-8 to TRBJ2-7; D is unresolved. There are 15 residues in the CDR3. The V gene's germline CDR1 is SGHVS and CDR2 FQNEAQ. Deletions cut 8 bases from V and 3 bases from J, with 20 bases between. CDR3 coding DNA: TGTGCCAGCTCCATCCCCCCGCAATCGAGCTACGAGCAGTACTTC. Translation: CASSIPPQSSYEQYF.

The V gene is TRBV5-6, the J gene TRBJ1-4, with no clear D. Germline CDR1 is SGHDT and CDR2 is YYEEEE. V lost 5 bases and J lost 0, with 5 bases in between. The CDR3 has 13 residues. CDR3 amino acids: CASSIATNEKLFF. DNA for the CDR3: TGTGCCAGCAGTATCGCAACTAATGAAAAACTGTTTTTT.

J is TRBJ1-6 and V is TRBV7-6; D is unresolved. Germline V gene data show CDR1 as SGHVS and CDR2 as FNYEAQ. The CDR3 is 17 residues long. Trimming removed 2 bases from V and 4 bases from J, with 15 bases in between. The CDR3 region is CASSLTSGVGYNSPLHF. Here the CDR3 DNA reads TGTGCCAGCAGCTTAACTAGTGGGGTGGGTTATAATTCACCCCTCCACTTT.

The chain links TRBV7-9 to TRBJ2-2; 12 bases agree with TRBD2. V was clipped by 5 bases and J by 4 bases; unmatched bases: 5. The CDR3 loop spans 16 amino acids. The V gene's germline CDR1 is SEHNR and CDR2 FQNEAQ (reference sequence). Here the CDR3 reads CASSRTSGRPTGELFF. Here the CDR3 DNA reads TGTGCCAGCAGCCGAACTAGCGGGAGGCCCACCGGGGAGCTGTTTTTT.

V and J are TRBV27 and TRBJ1-5, with 7 bases matching TRBD1. The CDR3 has 15 residues. Unmatched junction bases numbered 8, after V lost 5 bases and J lost 4 bases. Germline loops: CDR1 MNHEY, CDR2 SMNVEV (reference sequence). Here the CDR3 DNA reads TGTGCCAGCAGTATAACAGGGGCCCGTAATCAGCCCCAGCATTTT. This codes for CASSITGARNQPQHF.

A remark on this clone: The conserved closing phenylalanine or tryptophan is absent in this CDR3, likely reflecting a read error. Because the CDR3's place on the DNA is in doubt, the DNA is left out and the CDR3 is given as listed by TCRdb. The chain uses TRBV18 and TRBJ2-4; TRBD2 is the table's D call and was not checked against the DNA. Germline CDR1 and CDR2: KGHSH and LQKENI. Inclusive of both ends, the CDR3 amounts to 12 amino acids. Here the CDR3 reads CASSPLREPPWI.

The V and J genes are TRBV6-5 and TRBJ2-7; 9 bases fit TRBD1. Germline-derived CDR1 and CDR2 are MNHEY and SVGAGI. Trimming removed 8 bases from V and 2 bases from J; junction bases left unmatched: 10. CDR3 size: 15 residues. The CDR3 DNA reads TGTGCCAGCCTGAGACAGGGGGAAAAAACCTACGAGCAGTACTTC. This translates into CASLRQGEKTYEQYF.

This chain connects TRBV6-1 to TRBJ2-7, with TRBD2 matching over 9 bases. Losses at the gene ends were 1 base for V and 4 bases for J; bases not matched to a gene: 8. Per germline, CDR1 MNHNS and CDR2 SASEGT. This CDR3 has 16 residues. CDR3 nucleotides: TGTGCCAGCAGTGAAGGTATAGGCGGGAGGGCGTACGAGCAGTACTTC. Translating it yields CASSEGIGGRAYEQYF.

The chain employs TRBV11-2 and TRBJ2-7; possibly TRBD2 for D (5 bases). The CDR3 extends over 14 amino acids. The V end lost 2 bases, the J end lost 7 bases, and 15 bases lay between the germline ends. Germline-derived CDR1 and CDR2 are SGHAT and FQNNGV. CDR3 in amino acids: CASSLSGVEDEQYF. The CDR3 nucleotides read TGTGCCAGCAGCTTATCTGGGGTGGAGGATGAGCAGTACTTC.

The chain has TRBV29-1 and TRBJ2-1, with no clear D. CDR1 SQVTM and CDR2 ANQGSEA come from the germline V gene. V shed 6 bases and J shed 9 bases, with 30 bases lying between them. The CDR3 is made up of 17 amino acids. CDR3 in amino acids: CSVKRYPHRSKLVEQFF. CDR3 in DNA: TGCAGCGTCAAAAGGTATCCCCACCGGAGCAAATTGGTTGAGCAGTTCTTC.

This clone was detected only a few times. The chain couples TRBV7-2 to TRBJ1-3, with TRBD1 matching over 8 bases. Per the germline V gene, CDR1 is SGHTA and CDR2 is FQGNSA. V lost 1 base, J lost 5 bases, and 1 base stayed unmatched. The CDR3 is 14 amino acids. The CDR3 reads CASSLDRGRNTIYF. The CDR3 DNA sequence: TGTGCCAGCAGCTTAGACAGGGGGAGAAACACCATATATTTT.

The gene calls are TRBV5-4 and TRBJ2-1, with 7 positions matching TRBD2. The CDR3 has 14 amino acids. J lost 4 bases, V lost 2 bases, and 3 bases had no gene match. Germline lookup yields CDR1 SGHNT and CDR2 YYREEE (reference sequence). The CDR3 loop reads CASSFLAEYNEQFF. The CDR3 nucleotides read TGTGCCAGCAGCTTCCTAGCGGAGTACAATGAGCAGTTCTTC.

This sequence joins TRBV6-5 and TRBJ1-2; 7 bases fit TRBD1. With 6 bases clipped from V and 5 bases from J, the junction kept 12 bases outside the gene matches. The CDR3 covers 15 residues. From germline, CDR1 is MNHEY and CDR2 SVGAGI. The chain's CDR3 is CASSPIRQGRYGYTF. The DNA of the CDR3 is TGTGCCAGCAGCCCCATTCGACAGGGTCGGTATGGCTACACCTTC.

This clone was recorded only once. Sequence at one end of the junction differs from germline and may be a read error. The CDR3 is CASSLNRGLSF. In DNA, the CDR3 is TGTGCCAGCAGCTTGAACAGGGGGTTGAGTTTT. The rearrangement joins TRBV7-9 to TRBJ1-5; TRBD1 agrees at 8 bases. The CDR3 covers 11 residues. Germline V gene sequence: CDR1 SEHNR, CDR2 FQNEAQ (reference sequence).

About this clone itself: The junction departs from the called germline gene at one end, perhaps through a read error. The chain recombines TRBV12-3 or TRBV12-4 with TRBJ2-1, with 9 bases aligning to TRBD2. The CDR3 has 13 amino acids. The CDR3 spells CASSPAPLAGKIF. In nucleotides, the CDR3 is TGTGCCAGCAGCCCGGCCCCCCTAGCGGGAAAGATCTTC.